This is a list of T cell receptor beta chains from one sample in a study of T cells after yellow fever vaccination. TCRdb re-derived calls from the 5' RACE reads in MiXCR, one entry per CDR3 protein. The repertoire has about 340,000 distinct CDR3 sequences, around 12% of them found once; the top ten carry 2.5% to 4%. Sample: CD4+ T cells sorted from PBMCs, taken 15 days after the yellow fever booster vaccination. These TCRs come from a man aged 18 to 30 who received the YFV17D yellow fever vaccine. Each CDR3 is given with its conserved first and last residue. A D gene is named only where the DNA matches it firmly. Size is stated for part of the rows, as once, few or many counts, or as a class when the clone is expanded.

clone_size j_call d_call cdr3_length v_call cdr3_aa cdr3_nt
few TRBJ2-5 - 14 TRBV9 CASSVEAGSATQYF TGTGCCAGCAGCGTAGAGGCAGGGTCTGCGACCCAGTACTTC
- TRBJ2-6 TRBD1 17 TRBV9 CASSTRGTASGANVLTF TGTGCCAGCAGCACCCGAGGGACAGCCTCTGGGGCCAACGTCCTGACTTTC
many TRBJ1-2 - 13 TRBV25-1 CASSESQVYGYTF TGTGCCAGCAGTGAATCCCAGGTCTACGGCTACACCTTC
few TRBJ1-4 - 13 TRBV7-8 CASSLDGSEKLFF TGTGCCAGCAGCTTAGACGGTAGTGAAAAACTGTTTTTT
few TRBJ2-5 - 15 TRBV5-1 CASSLVPGPQETQYF TGCGCCAGCAGCTTGGTTCCAGGGCCCCAAGAGACCCAGTACTTC
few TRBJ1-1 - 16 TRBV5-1 CASSLGSSRPNTEAFF TGCGCCAGCAGCTTGGGGTCCTCGCGGCCGAACACTGAAGCTTTCTTT
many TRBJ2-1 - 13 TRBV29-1 CSYYGQMNNEQFF TGCAGTTACTACGGACAAATGAACAATGAGCAGTTCTTC
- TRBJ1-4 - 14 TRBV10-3 CAIRKEGDGEKLFF TGTGCCATCAGGAAGGAAGGGGATGGTGAAAAACTGTTTTTT
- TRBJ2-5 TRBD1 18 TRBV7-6 CASSLGIQTGVKLETQYF TGTGCCAGCAGCTTAGGGATCCAGACAGGGGTGAAGTTAGAGACCCAGTACTTC
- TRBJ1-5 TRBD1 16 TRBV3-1 CASSGGAGGADQPQHF TGTGCCAGCAGCGGAGGAGCAGGGGGCGCGGATCAGCCCCAGCATTTT
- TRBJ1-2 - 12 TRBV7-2 CASTLTGYGYTF TGTGCCAGCACCTTGACAGGCTATGGCTACACCTTC
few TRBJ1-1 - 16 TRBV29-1 CSAALGLLWGNTEAFF TGCAGCGCGGCCCTAGGACTGCTCTGGGGAAACACTGAAGCTTTCTTT
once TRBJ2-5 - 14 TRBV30 CAWRKAGIVETQYF TGTGCCTGGAGGAAGGCAGGGATTGTGGAGACCCAGTACTTC
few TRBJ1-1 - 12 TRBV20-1 CSAREGYTEAFF TGCAGTGCTAGAGAGGGGTACACTGAAGCTTTCTTT
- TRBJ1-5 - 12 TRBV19 CASSATFQPQHF TGTGCCAGTAGCGCTACGTTTCAGCCCCAGCATTTT
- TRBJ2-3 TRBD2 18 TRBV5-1 CASSLVASGGPYTDTQYF TGCGCCAGCAGCTTGGTCGCTAGCGGGGGCCCCTATACAGATACGCAGTATTTT
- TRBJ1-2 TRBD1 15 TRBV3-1 CASSPAGGGNYGYTF TGTGCCAGCAGCCCAGCAGGGGGAGGCAACTATGGCTACACCTTC
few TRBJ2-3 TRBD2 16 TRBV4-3 CASSRGGLAGPDTQYF TGCGCCAGCAGCCGGGGCGGACTAGCGGGGCCCGATACGCAGTATTTT
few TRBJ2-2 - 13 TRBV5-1 CASTGRENGELFF TGCGCCAGCACCGGACGGGAGAACGGGGAGCTGTTTTTT
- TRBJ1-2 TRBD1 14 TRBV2 CASSAGTGGYGYTF TGTGCCAGCAGCGCCGGGACAGGGGGCTATGGCTACACCTTC
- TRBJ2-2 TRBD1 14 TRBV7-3 CASSDRQGSKGLFF TGTGCCAGCAGCGACAGACAGGGTTCCAAGGGGCTGTTTTTT
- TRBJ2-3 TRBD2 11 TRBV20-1 CSAGLADTQYF TGCAGTGCAGGACTAGCAGATACGCAGTATTTT
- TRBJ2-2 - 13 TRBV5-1 CASSSSGSWELFF TGCGCCAGCAGCTCCAGTGGCAGCTGGGAGCTGTTTTTT
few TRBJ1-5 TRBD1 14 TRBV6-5 CASSYGQGGQPQHF TGTGCCAGCAGTTATGGACAGGGTGGTCAGCCCCAGCATTTT
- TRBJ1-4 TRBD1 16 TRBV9 CASSVVPTGGSEKLFF TGTGCCAGCAGCGTCGTACCGACAGGGGGGAGTGAAAAACTGTTTTTT
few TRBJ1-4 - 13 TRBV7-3 CASSPGIGEKLFF TGTGCCAGCAGCCCTGGGATCGGCGAAAAACTGTTTTTT
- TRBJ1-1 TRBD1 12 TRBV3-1 CASMGQTGGAFF TGTGCCAGCATGGGACAGACCGGGGGGGCTTTCTTT
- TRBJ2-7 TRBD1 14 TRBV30 CAWSLGTATYEQYF TGTGCCTGGAGTCTAGGGACAGCCACCTACGAGCAGTACTTC